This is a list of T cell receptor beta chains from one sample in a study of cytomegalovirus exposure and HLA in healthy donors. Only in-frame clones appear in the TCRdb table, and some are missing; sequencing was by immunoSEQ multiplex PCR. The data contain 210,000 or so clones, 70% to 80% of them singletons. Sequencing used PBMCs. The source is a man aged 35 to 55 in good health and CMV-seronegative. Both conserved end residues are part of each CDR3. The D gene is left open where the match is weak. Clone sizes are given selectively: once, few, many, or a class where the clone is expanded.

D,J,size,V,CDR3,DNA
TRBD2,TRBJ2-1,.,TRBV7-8,CASSPTSGGLYNEQFF,TGTGCCAGCAGCCCGACTAGCGGGGGCCTCTACAATGAGCAGTTCTTC
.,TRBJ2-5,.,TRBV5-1,CASSLDFTETQYF,TGCGCCAGCAGCTTGGACTTCACAGAGACCCAGTACTTC
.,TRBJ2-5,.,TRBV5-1,CASSFPGIQETQYF,TGCGCCAGCAGCTTCCCCGGGATTCAAGAGACCCAGTACTTC
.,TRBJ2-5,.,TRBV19,CASSETGGSKTQYF,TGTGCCAGTAGTGAAACGGGGGGCTCGAAGACCCAGTACTTC
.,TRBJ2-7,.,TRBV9,CASSVEGGPYEQYF,TGTGCCAGCAGCGTAGAGGGGGGGCCCTACGAGCAGTACTTC
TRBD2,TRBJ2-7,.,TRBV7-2,CASSSGTSRYEQYF,TGTGCCAGCAGCTCCGGGACTAGCAGGTACGAGCAGTACTTC
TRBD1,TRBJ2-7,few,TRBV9,CASSVGQGNEQYF,TGTGCCAGCAGCGTCGGACAGGGAAACGAGCAGTACTTC
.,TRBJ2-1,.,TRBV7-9,CASSLETGISSYNEQFF,TGTGCCAGCAGCTTAGAGACAGGAATTAGCTCCTACAATGAGCAGTTCTTC
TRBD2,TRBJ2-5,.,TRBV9,CASSSGGAQETQYF,TGTGCCAGCAGCTCGGGGGGGGCCCAAGAGACCCAGTACTTC
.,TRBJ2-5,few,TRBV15,CATSGAAGETQYF,TGTGCCACCAGTGGAGCAGCCGGGGAGACCCAGTACTTC
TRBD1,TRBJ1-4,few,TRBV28,CASTSPGGREKLFF,TGTGCCAGCACCTCCCCAGGGGGTAGGGAAAAACTGTTTTTT
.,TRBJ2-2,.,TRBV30,CAWAWRGDTGELFF,TGTGCCTGGGCTTGGAGGGGAGACACCGGGGAGCTGTTTTTT
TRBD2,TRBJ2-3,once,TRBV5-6,CASSLAGGRTDTQYF,TGTGCCAGCAGCTTGGCCGGGGGGAGGACAGATACGCAGTATTTT
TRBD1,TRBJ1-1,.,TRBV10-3,CAIGRQGVNTEAFF,TGTGCCATCGGCAGACAGGGAGTCAACACTGAAGCTTTCTTT
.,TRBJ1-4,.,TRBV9,CASSTYRATNEKLFF,TGTGCCAGCAGCACCTACAGGGCAACTAATGAAAAACTGTTTTTT
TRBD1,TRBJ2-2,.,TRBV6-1,CASRQPGTATGELFF,TGTGCCAGCAGGCAGCCCGGGACAGCCACCGGGGAGCTGTTTTTT
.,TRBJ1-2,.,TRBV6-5,CATNPQGADYGYTF,TGTGCCACCAACCCGCAAGGGGCGGACTATGGCTACACCTTC
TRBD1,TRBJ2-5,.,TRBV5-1,CASSPITGTGWETQYF,TGCGCCAGCAGCCCCATAACAGGGACAGGGTGGGAGACCCAGTACTTC
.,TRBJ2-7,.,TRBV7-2,CASSLGLAPTYEQYF,TGTGCCAGCAGCTTGGGTCTAGCCCCCACCTACGAGCAGTACTTC
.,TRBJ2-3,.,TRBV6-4,CASSETNGGLDTQYF,TGTGCCAGCAGTGAGACTAACGGGGGTCTGGATACGCAGTATTTT
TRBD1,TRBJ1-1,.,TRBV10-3,CATWTGGFNTEAFF,TGTGCCACCTGGACAGGGGGCTTTAACACTGAAGCTTTCTTT
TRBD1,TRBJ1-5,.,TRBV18,CASSPSGGGQPQHF,TGTGCCAGCTCACCATCAGGGGGAGGTCAGCCCCAGCATTTT
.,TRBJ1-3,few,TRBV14,CASSSTGNTIYF,TGTGCCAGCAGCTCCACAGGGAACACCATATATTTT
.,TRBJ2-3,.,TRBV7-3,CASYPGGKDTQYF,TGTGCCAGCTATCCAGGCGGGAAAGATACGCAGTATTTT
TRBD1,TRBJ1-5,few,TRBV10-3,CAISHRGDGNQPQHF,TGTGCCATCAGTCACAGGGGAGATGGCAATCAGCCCCAGCATTTT
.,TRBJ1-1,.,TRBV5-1,CASSLAGGSTEAFF,TGCGCCAGCAGCTTGGCCGGGGGTAGCACTGAAGCTTTCTTT
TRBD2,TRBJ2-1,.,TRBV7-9,CASRGLAGGRSSYNEQFF,TGTGCCAGCAGGGGACTAGCGGGAGGTCGAAGCTCCTACAATGAGCAGTTCTTC
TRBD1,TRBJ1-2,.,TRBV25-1,CASSEGDRTGYTF,TGTGCCAGCAGTGAGGGGGACAGGACTGGCTACACCTTC
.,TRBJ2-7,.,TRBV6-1,CASSEVPRSTYEQYF,TGTGCCAGCAGTGAAGTCCCTAGGTCAACCTACGAGCAGTACTTC
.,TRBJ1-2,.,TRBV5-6,CASSLSGGGYGYTF,TGTGCCAGCAGCTTGTCGGGGGGTGGCTATGGCTACACCTTC
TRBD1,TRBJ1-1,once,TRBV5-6,CASSNRGGGEAFF,TGTGCCAGCAGCAACAGGGGCGGCGGTGAAGCTTTCTTT
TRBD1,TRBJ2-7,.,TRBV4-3,CASSPGTGRYEQYF,TGCGCCAGCAGCCCCGGGACAGGGAGGTACGAGCAGTACTTC
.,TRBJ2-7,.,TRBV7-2,CASSHPSGRTSTYEQYF,TGTGCCAGCAGCCACCCGAGCGGACGAACTTCCACCTACGAGCAGTACTTC
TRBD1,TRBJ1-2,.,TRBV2,CASSEGGRGGGYTF,TGTGCCAGCAGCGAAGGGGGCAGGGGTGGCGGCTACACCTTC
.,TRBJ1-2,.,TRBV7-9,CASSFEYGYTF,TGTGCCAGCAGCTTCGAGTATGGCTACACCTTC
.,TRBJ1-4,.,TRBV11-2,CASSKGFWEKLFF,TGTGCCAGCAGTAAGGGGTTTTGGGAAAAACTGTTTTTT